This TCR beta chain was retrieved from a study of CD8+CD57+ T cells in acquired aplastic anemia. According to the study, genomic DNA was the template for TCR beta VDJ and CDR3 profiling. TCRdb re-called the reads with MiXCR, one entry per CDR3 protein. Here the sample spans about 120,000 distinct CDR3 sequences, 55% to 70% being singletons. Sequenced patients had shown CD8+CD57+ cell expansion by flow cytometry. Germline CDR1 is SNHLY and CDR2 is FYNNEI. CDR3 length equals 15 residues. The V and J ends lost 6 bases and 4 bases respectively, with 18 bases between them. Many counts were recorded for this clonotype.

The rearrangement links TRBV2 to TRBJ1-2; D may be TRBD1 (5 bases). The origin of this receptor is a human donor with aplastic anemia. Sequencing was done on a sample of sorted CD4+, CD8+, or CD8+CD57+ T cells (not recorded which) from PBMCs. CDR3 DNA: TGTGCCAGCAGGCCCAGGGACCGGGGGGTCTATGGCTACACCTTC. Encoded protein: CASRPRDRGVYGYTF.